Listed below are T cell receptor beta chains from one sample, sequenced in a study of T cells in Graves' hyperthyroidism and ophthalmopathy. TCRdb reprocessed the multiplex PCR reads via MiXCR and lists one record per CDR3 protein. The table shows under 450,000 distinct CDR3 sequences, with approximately 13% occurring only once. Sequencing was performed on blood. These receptors were obtained from a man aged 25 to 40 with Graves' hyperthyroidism that later progressed to Graves' ophthalmopathy. The conserved cysteine and the conserved F or W are not part of the CDR3 here. Size is stated for part of the rows, as once, few or many counts, or as a class when the clone is expanded.

clone_size: many; v_call: TRBV10-3; j_call: TRBJ2-7; cdr3_aa: AISEGTSYEQY
clone_size: many; v_call: TRBV7-8; j_call: TRBJ2-3; cdr3_aa: ASSLVHAADTQY
clone_size: many; v_call: TRBV28; j_call: TRBJ2-7; cdr3_aa: ASSPPGQTYEQY
clone_size: -; v_call: TRBV18; j_call: TRBJ1-5; cdr3_aa: ASSPRTGGNEPQH
clone_size: -; v_call: TRBV29-1; j_call: TRBJ2-3; cdr3_aa: SSLIGDTQY
clone_size: many; v_call: TRBV9; j_call: TRBJ1-2; cdr3_aa: ASSSGIYGYT
clone_size: many; v_call: TRBV5-1; j_call: TRBJ2-2; cdr3_aa: ASSLLYGGELF
clone_size: -; v_call: TRBV3-1; j_call: TRBJ2-1; cdr3_aa: ASSQGGGGRYNEQF
clone_size: -; v_call: TRBV6-1; j_call: TRBJ2-7; cdr3_aa: ASTPIDRGVYEQY
clone_size: few; v_call: TRBV14; j_call: TRBJ2-1; cdr3_aa: ASSQRRGQEADNEQF
clone_size: many; v_call: TRBV11-2; j_call: TRBJ2-3; cdr3_aa: ASSLWSGAITDTQY
clone_size: many; v_call: TRBV20-1; j_call: TRBJ1-5; cdr3_aa: SARVGDRGFDQPQH
clone_size: -; v_call: TRBV6-2/TRBV6-3; j_call: TRBJ1-5; cdr3_aa: ASSYDWGRSLSNQPQH
clone_size: many; v_call: TRBV12-3/TRBV12-4; j_call: TRBJ2-4; cdr3_aa: ASSPMGGLAKNIQY
clone_size: many; v_call: TRBV20-1; j_call: TRBJ1-5; cdr3_aa: SARQVPGKGVNQPQH
clone_size: -; v_call: TRBV6-1; j_call: TRBJ2-7; cdr3_aa: ASSSFRGWDEQY
clone_size: many; v_call: TRBV11-3; j_call: TRBJ2-7; cdr3_aa: ASSLEEGNYEQY
clone_size: -; v_call: TRBV20-1; j_call: TRBJ2-1; cdr3_aa: SASVNEQF
clone_size: many; v_call: TRBV12-3/TRBV12-4; j_call: TRBJ1-1; cdr3_aa: ASILGQGNTEAF
clone_size: -; v_call: TRBV7-9; j_call: TRBJ2-5; cdr3_aa: ASSLELTLQETQY
clone_size: many; v_call: TRBV12-3/TRBV12-4; j_call: TRBJ2-3; cdr3_aa: ASRLAITDTQY
clone_size: -; v_call: TRBV4-2; j_call: TRBJ1-4; cdr3_aa: ASSQGDRYGEKLF
clone_size: many; v_call: TRBV7-2; j_call: TRBJ2-7; cdr3_aa: ASRYDRGYEQY
clone_size: few; v_call: TRBV7-8; j_call: TRBJ2-2; cdr3_aa: ASRSAGGGAGELF
clone_size: many; v_call: TRBV20-1; j_call: TRBJ1-1; cdr3_aa: SARPPDGPHTEAF
clone_size: many; v_call: TRBV2; j_call: TRBJ1-2; cdr3_aa: ASSKDGTFYGYT
clone_size: -; v_call: TRBV20-1; j_call: TRBJ2-7; cdr3_aa: SARDERGGYEQY
clone_size: -; v_call: TRBV7-9; j_call: TRBJ2-5; cdr3_aa: ALQSRGANQETQY
clone_size: many; v_call: TRBV28; j_call: TRBJ1-5; cdr3_aa: ASRTDSYSNQPQH
clone_size: few; v_call: TRBV28; j_call: TRBJ2-7; cdr3_aa: ATESAQPYEQY
clone_size: -; v_call: TRBV28; j_call: TRBJ1-6; cdr3_aa: ASKKGFYNSPLH
clone_size: many; v_call: TRBV15; j_call: TRBJ1-5; cdr3_aa: ATSSSGGYSNQPQH